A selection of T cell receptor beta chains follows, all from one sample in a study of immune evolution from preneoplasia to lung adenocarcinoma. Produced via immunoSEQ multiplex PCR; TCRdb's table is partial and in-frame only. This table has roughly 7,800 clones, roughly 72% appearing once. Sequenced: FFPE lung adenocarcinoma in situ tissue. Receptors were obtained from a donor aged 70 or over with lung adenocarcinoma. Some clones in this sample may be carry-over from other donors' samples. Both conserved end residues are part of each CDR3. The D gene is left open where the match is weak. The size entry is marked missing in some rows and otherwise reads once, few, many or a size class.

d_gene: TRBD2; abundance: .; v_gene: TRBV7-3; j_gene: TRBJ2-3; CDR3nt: TGTGCCAGCAGCACCCAGCGGGGCCGCACAGATACGCAGTATTTT; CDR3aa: CASSTQRGRTDTQYF
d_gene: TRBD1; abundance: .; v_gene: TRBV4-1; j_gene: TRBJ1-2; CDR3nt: TGCGCCAGCAGCCAAGGGGGGACAGGGGCCTATGGCTACACCTTC; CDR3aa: CASSQGGTGAYGYTF
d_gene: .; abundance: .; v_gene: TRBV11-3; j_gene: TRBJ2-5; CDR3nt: TGTGCCAGCAGCCTCGGACCCGACCAAGAGACCCAGTACTTC; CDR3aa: CASSLGPDQETQYF
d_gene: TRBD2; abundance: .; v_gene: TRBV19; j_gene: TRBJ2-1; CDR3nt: TGTGCCAGTAGTATAGGACTAGCGGGAACTGAGCAGTTCTTC; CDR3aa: CASSIGLAGTEQFF
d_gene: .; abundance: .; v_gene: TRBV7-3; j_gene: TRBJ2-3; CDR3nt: TGTGCCAGCAGCAGTAGCGGAGACACAGATACGCAGTATTTT; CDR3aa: CASSSSGDTDTQYF
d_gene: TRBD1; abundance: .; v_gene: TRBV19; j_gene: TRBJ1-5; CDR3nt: TGTGCCAGTAGCTATGGGGTGGGGGACAGGGGAATCAATCAGCCCCAGCATTTT; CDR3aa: CASSYGVGDRGINQPQHF
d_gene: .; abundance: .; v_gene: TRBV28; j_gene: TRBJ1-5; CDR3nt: TGTGCCAGCAGTTTGGAGGGCCAGCCCCAGCATTTT; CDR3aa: CASSLEGQPQHF
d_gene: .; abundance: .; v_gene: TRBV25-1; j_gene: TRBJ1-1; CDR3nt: TGTGCCAGCAGCCGGACAGAGGAGACTGAAGCTTTCTTT; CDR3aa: CASSRTEETEAFF
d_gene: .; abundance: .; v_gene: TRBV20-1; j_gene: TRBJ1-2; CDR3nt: TGCAGTGCTAGAGGACCGAGTGGCTACACCTTC; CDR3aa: CSARGPSGYTF
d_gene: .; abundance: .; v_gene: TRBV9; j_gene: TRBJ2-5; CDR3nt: TGTGCCAGCAGCGTTGACACTCGGTACCAAGAGACCCAGTACTTC; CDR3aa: CASSVDTRYQETQYF
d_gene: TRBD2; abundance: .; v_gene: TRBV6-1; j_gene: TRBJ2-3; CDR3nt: TGTGCCAGCAGTGAAGCTAGCGGGGGGCCAGATACGCAGTATTTT; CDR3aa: CASSEASGGPDTQYF
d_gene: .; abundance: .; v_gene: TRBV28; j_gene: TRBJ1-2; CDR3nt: TGTGCCAGCAGCTTTGGGCCTGGCCAGTACTATGGCTACACCTTC; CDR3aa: CASSFGPGQYYGYTF
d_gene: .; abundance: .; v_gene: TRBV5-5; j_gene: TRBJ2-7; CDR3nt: TGTGCCAGCAGCTTAGGACGTGTTATCGAGCAGTACTTC; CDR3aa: CASSLGRVIEQYF
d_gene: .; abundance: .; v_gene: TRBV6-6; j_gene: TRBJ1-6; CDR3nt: TGTGCCAGCAGTACAACAGGGCCCAATAATTCACCCCTCCACTTT; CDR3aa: CASSTTGPNNSPLHF
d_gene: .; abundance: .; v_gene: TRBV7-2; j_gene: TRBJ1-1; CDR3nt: TGTGCCAGCAGCCAGCGTCCGGGGGGGTCTGAAGCTTTCTTT; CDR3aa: CASSQRPGGSEAFF
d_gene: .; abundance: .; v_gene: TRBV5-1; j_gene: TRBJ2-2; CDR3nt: TGCGCCAGCAGCTTGTTACTGACGGGTGTGGGGAACACCGGGGAGCTGTTTTTT; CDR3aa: CASSLLLTGVGNTGELFF
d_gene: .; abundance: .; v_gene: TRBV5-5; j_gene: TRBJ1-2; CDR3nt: TGTGCCAGCAGCTTGGGAGTCTGGGCGGATTATAACTATGGCTACACCTTC; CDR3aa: CASSLGVWADYNYGYTF
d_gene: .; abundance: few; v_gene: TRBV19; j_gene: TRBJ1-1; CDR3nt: TGTGCCAGTAGTATAGATCCGGCGAACACTGAAGCTTTCTTT; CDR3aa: CASSIDPANTEAFF
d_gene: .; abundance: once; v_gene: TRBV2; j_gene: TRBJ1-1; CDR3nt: TGTGCCAGCAGTCTCACAGGGACCACTGAAGCTTTCTTT; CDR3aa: CASSLTGTTEAFF
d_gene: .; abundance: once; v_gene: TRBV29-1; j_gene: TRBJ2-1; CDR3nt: TGCAGCGTTGAAGAAGCCGGGAATGAGCAGTTCTTC; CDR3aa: CSVEEAGNEQFF
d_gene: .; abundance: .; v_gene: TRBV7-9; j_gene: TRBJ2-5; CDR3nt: TGTGCCAGCACCCTCCGGGGGGCACAAGAGACCCAGTACTTC; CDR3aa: CASTLRGAQETQYF
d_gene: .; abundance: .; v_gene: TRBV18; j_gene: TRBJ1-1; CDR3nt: TGTGCCAGCTCACGACATCCAGGGTCTGAAGCTTTCTTT; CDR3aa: CASSRHPGSEAFF
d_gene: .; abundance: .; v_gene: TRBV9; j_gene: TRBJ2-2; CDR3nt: TGTGCCAGCAGCGTTGATTTAACCGGGGAGCTGTTTTTT; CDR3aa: CASSVDLTGELFF
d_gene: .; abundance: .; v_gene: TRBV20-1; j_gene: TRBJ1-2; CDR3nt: TGCAGTGCTAGAGACGGCTATGGCTACACCTTC; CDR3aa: CSARDGYGYTF
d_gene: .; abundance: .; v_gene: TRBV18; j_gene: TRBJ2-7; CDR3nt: TGTGCCAGCTCACTCAATCGTGGGGGTGTGGGGGAGCAGTACTTC; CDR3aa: CASSLNRGGVGEQYF
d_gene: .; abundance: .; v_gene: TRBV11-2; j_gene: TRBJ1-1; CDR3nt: TGTGCCAGCAGCTATGGCGGGGGTTACACTGAAGCTTTCTTT; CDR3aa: CASSYGGGYTEAFF
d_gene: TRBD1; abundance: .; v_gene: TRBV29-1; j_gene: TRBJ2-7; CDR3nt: TGCAGCGTTGGAGGGGACCGGGACAGGGGTGCCTACGAGCAGTACTTC; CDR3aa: CSVGGDRDRGAYEQYF
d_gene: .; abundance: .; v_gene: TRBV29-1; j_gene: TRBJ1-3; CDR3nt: TGCAGCGTTGGTGAGGACAGCAGAAACACCATATATTTT; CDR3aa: CSVGEDSRNTIYF
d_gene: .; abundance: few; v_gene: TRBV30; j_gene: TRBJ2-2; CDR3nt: TGTGCCTGGAATGCCCAGGCCACCGGGGAGCTGTTTTTT; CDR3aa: CAWNAQATGELFF
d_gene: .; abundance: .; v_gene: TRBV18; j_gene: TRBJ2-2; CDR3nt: TGTGCCAGCTCACCACCGGGAGGGGGCACCGGGGAGCTGTTTTTT; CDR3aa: CASSPPGGGTGELFF
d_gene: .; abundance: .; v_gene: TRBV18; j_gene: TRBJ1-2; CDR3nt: TGTGCCAGCTCACCACAGGGCTACTATGGCTACACCTTC; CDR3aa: CASSPQGYYGYTF
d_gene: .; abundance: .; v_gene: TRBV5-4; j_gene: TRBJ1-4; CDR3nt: TGTGCCAGCAGCCCCGGGGGGGGAGACGGAAAACTGTTTTTT; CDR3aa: CASSPGGGDGKLFF
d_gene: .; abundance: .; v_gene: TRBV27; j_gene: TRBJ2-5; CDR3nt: TGTGCCAGCAGCTTAGGAGGGTTCGCCAGGACCCAGTACTTC; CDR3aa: CASSLGGFARTQYF
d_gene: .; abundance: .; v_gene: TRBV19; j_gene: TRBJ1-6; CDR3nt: TGTGCCAGTAGTACAACTCAACAGGTCCCCCTCCACTTT; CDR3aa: CASSTTQQVPLHF
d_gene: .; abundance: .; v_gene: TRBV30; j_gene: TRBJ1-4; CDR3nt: TGTGCCTGGGGTGGATCGACGGGGATTGAAAAACTGTTTTTT; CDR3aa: CAWGGSTGIEKLFF
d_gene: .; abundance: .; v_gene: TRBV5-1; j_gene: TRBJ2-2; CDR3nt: TGCGCCAGCAGCTTGGAACAGTACACCGGGGAGCTGTTTTTT; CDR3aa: CASSLEQYTGELFF
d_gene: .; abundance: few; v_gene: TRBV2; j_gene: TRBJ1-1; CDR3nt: TGTGCCAGCAACGGGGGCATGAGGACTGAAGCTTTCTTT; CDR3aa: CASNGGMRTEAFF
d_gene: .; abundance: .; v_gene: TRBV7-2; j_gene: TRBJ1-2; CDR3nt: TGTGCCAGCACCTTCGACCGTCTTGATGGCTACACCTTC; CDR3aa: CASTFDRLDGYTF
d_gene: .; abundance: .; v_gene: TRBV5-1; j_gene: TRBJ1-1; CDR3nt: TGCGCCAGCAGCTACCAGGGGAGTTTATACACTGAAGCTTTCTTT; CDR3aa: CASSYQGSLYTEAFF
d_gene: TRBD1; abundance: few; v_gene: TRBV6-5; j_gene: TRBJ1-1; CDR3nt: TGTGCCAGCAAGCTGGACAGGATGAACACTGAAGCTTTCTTT; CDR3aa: CASKLDRMNTEAFF
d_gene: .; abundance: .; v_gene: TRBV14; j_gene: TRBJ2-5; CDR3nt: TGTGCCAGCAGCCATAAAAGGGCCCTTCAAGAGACCCAGTACTTC; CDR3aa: CASSHKRALQETQYF
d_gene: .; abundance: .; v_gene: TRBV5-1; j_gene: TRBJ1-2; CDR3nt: TGCGCCAGCAGCCAAAGCTCGGAATCCCACTATGGCTACACCTTC; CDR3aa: CASSQSSESHYGYTF
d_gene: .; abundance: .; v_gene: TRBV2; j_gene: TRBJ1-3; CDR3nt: TGTGCCAGCAGTGAAGCCTCAGGGCTCTCTGGAAACACCATATATTTT; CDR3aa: CASSEASGLSGNTIYF
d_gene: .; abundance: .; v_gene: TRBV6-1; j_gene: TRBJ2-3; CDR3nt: TGTGCCAGCAGAGGGACTTCCAACACAGATACGCAGTATTTT; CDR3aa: CASRGTSNTDTQYF
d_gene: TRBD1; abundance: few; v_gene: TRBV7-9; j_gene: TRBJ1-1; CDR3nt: TGTGCCAGCAGCTTATCGACCGGGACAGGGGCCGAAGCTTTCTTT; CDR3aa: CASSLSTGTGAEAFF
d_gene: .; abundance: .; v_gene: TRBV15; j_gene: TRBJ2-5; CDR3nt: TGTGCCACCAGAGATGGGGGGGCCGCACAAGAGACCCAGTACTTC; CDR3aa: CATRDGGAAQETQYF
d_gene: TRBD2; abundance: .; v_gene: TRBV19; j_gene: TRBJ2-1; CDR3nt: TGTGCCAGTAGGAATAGCGGGAGTTTAGGTGAGCAGTTCTTC; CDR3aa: CASRNSGSLGEQFF
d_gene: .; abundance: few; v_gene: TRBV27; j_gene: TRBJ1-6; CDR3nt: TGTGCCAGCAGGACGGCTAATTCACCCCTCCACTTT; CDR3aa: CASRTANSPLHF
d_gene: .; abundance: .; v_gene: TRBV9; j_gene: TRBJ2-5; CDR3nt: TGTGCCAGCAGCAAAAGGGGCGGTAAGCTTTCCGGGCAGTACTTC; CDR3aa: CASSKRGGKLSGQYF
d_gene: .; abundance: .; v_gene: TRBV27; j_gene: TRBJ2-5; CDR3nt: TGTGCCAGCACCCTGACTGGTACGGACCAAGAGACCCAGTACTTC; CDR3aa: CASTLTGTDQETQYF
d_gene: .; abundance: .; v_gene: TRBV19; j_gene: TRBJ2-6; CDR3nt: TGTGCCAGCACACACGGGGCGGGGGCCAACGTCCTGACTTTC; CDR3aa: CASTHGAGANVLTF
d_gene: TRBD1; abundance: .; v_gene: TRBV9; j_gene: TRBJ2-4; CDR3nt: TGTGCCAGCAGTCTCCGGGACAGTGAAGGCATTCAGTACTTC; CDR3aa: CASSLRDSEGIQYF
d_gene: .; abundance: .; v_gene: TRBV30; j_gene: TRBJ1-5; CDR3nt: TGTGCCTGGACCCGGAGTGGTCAGCCCCAGCATTTT; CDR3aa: CAWTRSGQPQHF